Below, 21 T cell receptor beta chains from the same sample are listed, as sequenced in a study of blood T cells in healthy people across ages (dated by TCRdb to the mid-2010s). The method behind the library was 5' RACE. The reads were generated on an Illumina HiSeq 2500. A second PCR of roughly 6 to 11 cycles was performed with a sample-barcoded 5' primer and a J-beta primer mix. TCRdb trimmed public reads at Q25 via fastp, called clones via MiXCR and kept in-frame beta chains. Duplicate CDR3 protein sequences are folded into a single record with the most common DNA and genes. For this sample there are fewer than 900,000 distinct CDR3 sequences; about 40% appear just once. The biggest ten clones account for roughly 20% of the sample. The sample comprised blood. The source is a woman in her fifties or sixties in good health.

The V gene is TRBV9, the J gene TRBJ2-4, with D unresolved. The CDR3 consists of 14 residues. The V gene lost 3 bases and the J gene lost 0 bases, with 7 bases spanning the gap. CDR1 and CDR2 from the germline V gene are SGDLS and YYNGEE. The CDR3 loop is CASSEGKAKNIQYF. CDR3 sequence (DNA): TGTGCCAGCAGCGAAGGGAAAGCCAAAAACATTCAGTACTTC.

There are many counts of this clonotype. The chain carries TRBV27 and TRBJ2-7; 12 nucleotides line up with TRBD2. This CDR3 has 17 amino acids. Germline V gene sequence: CDR1 MNHEY, CDR2 SMNVEV (reference sequence). Trimming at V came to 4 bases and at J to 5 bases, leaving 12 bases not matched to a gene. The chain's CDR3 is CASSSSALAGGFDEQYF. The CDR3 region has the DNA TGTGCCAGCAGTTCCTCGGCACTAGCGGGGGGCTTCGACGAGCAGTACTTC.

This clonotype was seen only a few times. This chain connects TRBV28 to TRBJ2-4; D remains unclear. The germline V and J ends were trimmed by 6 bases and 7 bases, with 7 bases remaining between them. Germline values: CDR1 MDHEN, CDR2 SYDVKM. The CDR3 has 11 amino acids. Here the CDR3 DNA reads TGTGCCAGCAGCCCGCGGAACATTCAGTACTTC. Encoded protein: CASSPRNIQYF.

This chain uses TRBV12-3 or TRBV12-4 with TRBJ1-1, with no clear D. This CDR3 is 13 amino acids long. The germline V and J ends were trimmed by 6 bases and 6 bases, with 14 bases remaining between them. Here the CDR3 DNA reads TGTGCCAGCAGCAGTCTGTATTCATCTGAAGCTTTCTTT. Amino acid sequence: CASSSLYSSEAFF.

There are many counts of this clonotype. The chain joins TRBV20-1 to TRBJ2-7, with 11 bases fitting TRBD2. The germline V gene has CDR1 DFQATT and CDR2 SNEGSKA (reference sequence). With V trimmed by 3 bases and J by 8 bases, 0 bases remained unmatched. This CDR3 has 11 amino acids. The CDR3 protein is CSARTSGKQYF. The CDR3 DNA sequence: TGCAGTGCTAGGACTAGCGGGAAGCAGTACTTC.

The J gene is TRBJ2-7, the V gene TRBV7-9; 12 bases map to TRBD2. The end of the DNA is better explained by TRBJ2-5, so the J call may be wrong. CDR1 and CDR2 (germline): SEHNR, FQNEAQ (reference sequence). The CDR3 loop spans 15 amino acids. The CDR3 sequence is CASSLSGLAGKTQYF. The CDR3 nucleotides read TGTGCCAGCAGCTTAAGCGGACTAGCGGGGAAGACCCAGTACTTC.

The V call is TRBV9, the J call TRBJ1-1; D call uncertain. Germline V gene data show CDR1 as SGDLS and CDR2 as YYNGEE. Trimming pared 0 bases from V and 3 bases from J, leaving 6 bases between. The CDR3 covers 13 residues. CDR3 region: CASSVDGDTEAFF. Here the CDR3 DNA reads TGTGCCAGCAGCGTAGATGGGGACACTGAAGCTTTCTTT.

The chain combines TRBV6-2 or TRBV6-3 with TRBJ2-1; D is undetermined. V was clipped by 2 bases and J by 10 bases, with 9 bases between them. Germline V gene lookup returns CDR1 MNHEY and CDR2 SVGEGT. The CDR3 has 12 residues. In DNA, the CDR3 is TGTGCCAGCAGTTACCCGGCCTACGAGCAGTTCTTC. Its protein product is CASSYPAYEQFF.

This clonotype was picked up many times. The chain has TRBV9 and TRBJ2-7; weak D call: TRBD1 (5 bases). Germline V CDR1 and CDR2: SGDLS, YYNGEE. V gave up 4 bases and J gave up 2 bases, with 16 bases separating them. There are 15 residues in the CDR3. The DNA for the CDR3 is TGTGCCAGCAGCCCGAGTGCAGGGTACCCCTACGAGCAGTACTTC. It specifies CASSPSAGYPYEQYF.

This clonotype was counted a single time. The CDR3 coding sequence is TGTGCCAGCAGCCATTCCGACGGGTGGGGGTATAGTGAAGCTTTCTTT. This encodes CASSHSDGWGYSEAFF. The chain is built from TRBV3-1 and TRBJ1-1; D may be TRBD1 (5 bases). Germline V gene lookup returns CDR1 LGHDT and CDR2 YNNKEL (reference sequence). V was shortened by 3 bases and J by 7 bases, with 21 bases between the two germline ends. The CDR3 contains 16 residues.

The chain uses TRBV21-1 and TRBJ2-6; the table's D gene call, TRBD1, was not cross checked with the DNA. TRBV21-1 is labeled a pseudogene. The CDR3 covers 16 residues. The CDR3: CASSPLSRPGANVLTF. CDR3 in DNA: TGTGCCAGCAGTCCCCTATCGCGGCCTGGGGCCAACGTCCTGACTTTC.

V usage is TRBV20-1 and J usage is TRBJ2-3, with 7 positions matching TRBD2. The germline gives CDR1 DFQATT, CDR2 SNEGSKA (reference sequence). The CDR3 sequence is 14 residues long. V gave up 1 base and J gave up 4 bases; unmatched junction bases: 5. The CDR3 bases are TGCAGTGCTAGAGCTAGCGGATATCCAGATACGCAGTATTTT. Translating it yields CSARASGYPDTQYF.

The rearrangement joins TRBV7-3 to TRBJ2-5; D remains ambiguous. CDR3 size: 15 residues. Germline V gene data show CDR1 as SGHTA and CDR2 as FQGTGA. V lost 3 bases, J lost 11 bases, and 22 bases lay in between. The CDR3 DNA reads TGTGCCAGCAGCTTTGGATCCCCTGGGGTAGATGAGCAGTACTTC. Its translation: CASSFGSPGVDEQYF.

This clonotype showed up many times. The rearrangement links TRBV29-1 to TRBJ1-2; perhaps TRBD1 as D (6 bases). This CDR3 is built from 13 residues. Trimming took 6 bases from V and 7 from J, leaving 18 bases between them. CDR1 is SQVTM and CDR2 is ANQGSEA in the germline V gene. Written as DNA, the CDR3 is TGCAGCGTCAACAAAAACAGGGATAGTGGCTACACCTTC. Its translation: CSVNKNRDSGYTF.

Remarks on this clonotype: A read error may produce the germline difference seen at one junction end. CDR3: CAGSDASGGAGNNEQFF. The CDR3 nucleotides read TGCGCCGGCAGTGATGCTAGCGGGGGGGCCGGTAATAATGAGCAGTTCTTC. V usage is TRBV10-2 and J usage is TRBJ2-1; TRBD2 matches at 12 bases. Looked up from germline, CDR1 is WSHSY and CDR2 is SAAADI. The CDR3 sequence is 17 residues long.

The V and J genes are TRBV5-1 and TRBJ2-7; TRBD2 agrees at 7 bases. The J call is uncertain, as TRBJ2-5 better fits the DNA end. Germline lookup yields CDR1 SGHRS and CDR2 YFSETQ. The CDR3 covers 14 residues. The CDR3 loop reads CASSQAREEETQYF. In DNA, the CDR3 is TGCGCCAGCAGTCAAGCACGGGAGGAAGAGACCCAGTACTTC.

The chain joins TRBV3-1 to TRBJ1-2, with D possibly being TRBD1 (6 bases). Trimming removed 5 bases from V and 2 bases from J, with 12 bases in between. Germline V lookup: CDR1 LGHDT, CDR2 YNNKEL (reference sequence). The CDR3 covers 14 residues. In nucleotides, the CDR3 is TGTGCCAGCAGCGGACGACAGGTCAACTATGGCTACACCTTC. Amino acid sequence: CASSGRQVNYGYTF.

The sample holds a few counts of this clonotype. V and J are TRBV3-1 and TRBJ1-1; no definite D call. CDR3 length: 16 residues. Trimming took 0 bases from V and 0 from J, leaving 11 bases between them. Germline values: CDR1 LGHDT, CDR2 YNNKEL (reference sequence). CDR3 sequence (DNA): TGTGCCAGCAGCCAAGATATAGTCCACTTGAACACTGAAGCTTTCTTT. Its protein product is CASSQDIVHLNTEAFF.

The CDR3 DNA follows: TGTGCCAGCAGCTCGGGACAGAGGTCCTACGAGCAGTACTTC. Amino acid sequence: CASSSGQRSYEQYF. This sequence joins TRBV11-1 and TRBJ2-7; 7 bases align to TRBD1. Germline V gene sequence: CDR1 SGHAT, CDR2 FQDESV (reference sequence). The ends lost 4 bases at V and 1 base at J; junction bases unmatched: 4. The CDR3 is 14 amino acids.

This clonotype showed up just a few times. The rearrangement links TRBV12-3 or TRBV12-4 to TRBJ1-2, with no clear D. V lost 2 bases and J 10 bases, leaving 11 bases between the germline ends. The CDR3 runs to 12 residues. Here the CDR3 reads CASSLREIYYTF. DNA of the CDR3: TGTGCCAGCAGTTTAAGGGAGATTTACTACACCTTC.

The chain combines TRBV20-1 with TRBJ2-7, with 7 bases lining up with TRBD2. The J segment lost 9 bases and the V segment lost 5 bases, leaving 7 bases of the junction unmatched. CDR3 length equals 11 residues. Germline V lookup: CDR1 DFQATT, CDR2 SNEGSKA (reference sequence). The CDR3 region has the DNA TGCAGTGCTCGAGGGAGGGAATGGCAGTACTTC. Its translation is CSARGREWQYF.